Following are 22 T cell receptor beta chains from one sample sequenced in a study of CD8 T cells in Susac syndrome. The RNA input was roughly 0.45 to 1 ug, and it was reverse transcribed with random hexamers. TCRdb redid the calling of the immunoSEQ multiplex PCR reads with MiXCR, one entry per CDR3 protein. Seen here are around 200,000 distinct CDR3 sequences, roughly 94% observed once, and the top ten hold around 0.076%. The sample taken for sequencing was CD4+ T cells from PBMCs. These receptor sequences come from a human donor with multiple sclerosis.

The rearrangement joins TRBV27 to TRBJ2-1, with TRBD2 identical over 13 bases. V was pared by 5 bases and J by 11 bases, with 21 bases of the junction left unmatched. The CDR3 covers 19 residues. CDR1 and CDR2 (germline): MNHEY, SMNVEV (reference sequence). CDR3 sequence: CASSMRDPASGGTSGKQFF. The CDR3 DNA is TGTGCCAGCAGTATGCGGGACCCTGCTTCAGGCGGGACTAGCGGGAAGCAGTTCTTC.

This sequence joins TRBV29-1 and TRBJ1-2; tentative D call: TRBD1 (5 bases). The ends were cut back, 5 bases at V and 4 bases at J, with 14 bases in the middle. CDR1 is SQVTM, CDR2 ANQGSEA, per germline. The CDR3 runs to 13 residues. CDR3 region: CSVTSRGSYGYTF. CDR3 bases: TGCAGCGTTACCTCGAGGGGCTCCTATGGCTACACCTTC.

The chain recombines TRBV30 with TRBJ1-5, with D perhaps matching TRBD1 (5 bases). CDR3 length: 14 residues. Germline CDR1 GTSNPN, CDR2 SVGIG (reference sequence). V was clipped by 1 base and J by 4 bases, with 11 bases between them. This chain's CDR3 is CAWSAGTPNQPQHF. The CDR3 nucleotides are TGTGCCTGGAGTGCAGGGACCCCAAATCAGCCCCAGCATTTT.

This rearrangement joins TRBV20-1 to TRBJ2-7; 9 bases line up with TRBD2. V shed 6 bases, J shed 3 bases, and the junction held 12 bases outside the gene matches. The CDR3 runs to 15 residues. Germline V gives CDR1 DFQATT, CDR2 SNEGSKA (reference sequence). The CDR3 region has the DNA TGCAGTGCCCGAGCGATCGCGGGGGGGAGCTACGAGCAGTACTTC. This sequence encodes CSARAIAGGSYEQYF.

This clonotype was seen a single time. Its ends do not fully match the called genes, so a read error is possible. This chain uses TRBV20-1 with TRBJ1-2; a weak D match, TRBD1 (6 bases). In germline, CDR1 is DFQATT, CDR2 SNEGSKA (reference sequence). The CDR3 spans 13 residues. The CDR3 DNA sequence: TGCAGAGCTACGGGGGGGCTGTACTATGGCTACACCTTC. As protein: CRATGGLYYGYTF.

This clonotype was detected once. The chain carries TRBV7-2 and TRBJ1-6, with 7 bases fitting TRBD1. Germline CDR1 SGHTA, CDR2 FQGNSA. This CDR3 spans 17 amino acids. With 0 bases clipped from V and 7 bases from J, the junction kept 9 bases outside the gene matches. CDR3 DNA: TGTGCCAGCAGCTTAGCCTCACAGGGGCTGTTAAATTCACCCCTCCACTTT. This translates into CASSLASQGLLNSPLHF.

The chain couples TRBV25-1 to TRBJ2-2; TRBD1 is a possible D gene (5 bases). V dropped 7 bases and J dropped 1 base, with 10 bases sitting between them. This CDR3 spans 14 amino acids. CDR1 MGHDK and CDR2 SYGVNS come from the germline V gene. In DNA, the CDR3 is TGTGCCAGCAAAGGACACCTGAACACCGGGGAGCTGTTTTTT. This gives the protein CASKGHLNTGELFF.

This chain's CDR3 is CASSLLAGGFGEQFF. The CDR3, as DNA: TGTGCCAGCAGTTTACTAGCGGGGGGGTTTGGTGAGCAGTTCTTC. V and J are TRBV12-3 or TRBV12-4 and TRBJ2-1; TRBD2 matches 12 bases. J gave up 9 bases and V 2 bases, and 5 bases lay outside the gene matches. The CDR3 is 15 amino acids.

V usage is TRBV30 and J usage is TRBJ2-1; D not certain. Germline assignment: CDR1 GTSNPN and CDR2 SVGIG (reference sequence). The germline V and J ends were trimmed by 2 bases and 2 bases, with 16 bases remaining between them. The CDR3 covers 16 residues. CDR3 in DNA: TGTGCCTGGAGTCCCCCCTGGGGTGGCGCCTACAATGAGCAGTTCTTC. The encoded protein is CAWSPPWGGAYNEQFF. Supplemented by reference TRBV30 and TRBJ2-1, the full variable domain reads SQTIHQWPATLVQPVGSPLSLECTVEGTSNPNLYWYRQAAGRGLQLLFYSVGIGQISSEVPQNLSASRPQDRQFILSSKKLLLSDSGFYLCAWSPPWGGAYNEQFFGPGTRLTVL.

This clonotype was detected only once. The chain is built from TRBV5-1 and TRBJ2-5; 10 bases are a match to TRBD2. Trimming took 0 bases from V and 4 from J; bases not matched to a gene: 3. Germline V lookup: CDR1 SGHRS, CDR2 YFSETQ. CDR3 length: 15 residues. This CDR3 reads CASSLASSGGETQYF. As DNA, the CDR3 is TGCGCCAGCAGCTTGGCGTCTAGCGGGGGAGAGACCCAGTACTTC. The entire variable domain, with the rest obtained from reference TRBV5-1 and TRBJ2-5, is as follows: KAGVTQTPRYLIKTRGQQVTLSCSPISGHRSVSWYQQTPGQGLQFLFEYFSETQRNKGNFPGRFSGRQFSNSRSEMNVSTLELGDSALYLCASSLASSGGETQYFGPGTRLLVL.

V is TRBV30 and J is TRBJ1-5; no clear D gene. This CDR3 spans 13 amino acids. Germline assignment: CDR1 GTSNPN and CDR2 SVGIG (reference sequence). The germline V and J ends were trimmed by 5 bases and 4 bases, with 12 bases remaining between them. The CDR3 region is CAWDHGENQPQHF. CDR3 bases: TGTGCCTGGGATCACGGAGAAAATCAGCCCCAGCATTTT.

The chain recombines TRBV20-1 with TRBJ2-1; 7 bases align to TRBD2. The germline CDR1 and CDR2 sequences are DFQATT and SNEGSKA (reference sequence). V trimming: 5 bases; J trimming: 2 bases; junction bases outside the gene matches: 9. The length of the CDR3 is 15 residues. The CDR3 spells CSAPNPGRPYNEQFF. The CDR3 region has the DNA TGCAGTGCTCCGAACCCCGGGAGGCCCTACAATGAGCAGTTCTTC.

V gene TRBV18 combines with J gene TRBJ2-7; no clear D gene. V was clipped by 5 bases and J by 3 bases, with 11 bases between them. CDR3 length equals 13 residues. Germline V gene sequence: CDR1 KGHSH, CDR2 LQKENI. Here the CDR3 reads CASSSGRLYEQYV. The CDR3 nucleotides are TGTGCCAGCTCATCTGGACGGCTCTACGAGCAGTACGTC.

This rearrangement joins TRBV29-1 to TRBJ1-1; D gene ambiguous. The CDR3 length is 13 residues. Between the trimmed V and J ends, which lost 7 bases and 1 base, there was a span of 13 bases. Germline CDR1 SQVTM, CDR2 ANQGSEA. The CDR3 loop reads CSALPDPNTEAFF. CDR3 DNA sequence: TGCAGCGCCCTGCCTGACCCGAACACTGAAGCTTTCTTT.

The DNA for the CDR3 is TGTGCCAGCAGCTTAGGCGGAGTATCCATCTACGAGCAGTACTTC. It codes for CASSLGGVSIYEQYF. The chain carries TRBV11-1 and TRBJ2-7; D unclear. In germline, CDR1 is SGHAT, CDR2 FQDESV (reference sequence). The length of the CDR3 is 15 residues. V dropped 1 base and J dropped 3 bases, with 13 bases sitting between them.

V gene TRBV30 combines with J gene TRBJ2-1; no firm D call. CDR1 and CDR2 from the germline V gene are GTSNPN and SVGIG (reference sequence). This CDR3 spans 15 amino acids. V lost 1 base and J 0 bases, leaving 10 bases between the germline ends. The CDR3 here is CAWSEHSSSYNEQFF. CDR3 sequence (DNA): TGTGCCTGGAGTGAACACAGCTCCTCCTACAATGAGCAGTTCTTC.

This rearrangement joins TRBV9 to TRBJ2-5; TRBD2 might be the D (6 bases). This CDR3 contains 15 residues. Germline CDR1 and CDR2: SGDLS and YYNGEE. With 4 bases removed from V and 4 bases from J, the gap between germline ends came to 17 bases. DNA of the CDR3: TGTGCCAGCAGCATAAGGTGGCAGGGAGGAGAGACCCAGTACTTC. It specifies CASSIRWQGGETQYF.

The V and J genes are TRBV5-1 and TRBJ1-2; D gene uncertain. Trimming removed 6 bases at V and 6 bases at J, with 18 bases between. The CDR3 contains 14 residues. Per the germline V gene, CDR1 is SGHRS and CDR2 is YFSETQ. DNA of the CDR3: TGCGCCAGCACCCCTGACATAGGAGAGAATGGCTACACCTTC. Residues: CASTPDIGENGYTF.

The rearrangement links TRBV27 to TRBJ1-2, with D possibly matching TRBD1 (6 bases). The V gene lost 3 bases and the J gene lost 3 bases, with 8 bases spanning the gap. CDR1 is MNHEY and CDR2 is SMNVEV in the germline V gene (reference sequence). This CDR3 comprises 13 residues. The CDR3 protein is CASSFQGYYGYTF. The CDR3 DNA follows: TGTGCCAGCAGTTTCCAGGGGTACTATGGCTACACCTTC.

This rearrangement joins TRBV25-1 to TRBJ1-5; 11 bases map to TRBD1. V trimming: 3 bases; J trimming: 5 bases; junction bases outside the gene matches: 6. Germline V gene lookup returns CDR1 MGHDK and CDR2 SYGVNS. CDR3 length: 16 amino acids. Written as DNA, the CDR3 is TGTGCCAGCAGTGATGGGGACAGGGGGTTTGATCAGCCCCAGCATTTT. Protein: CASSDGDRGFDQPQHF.

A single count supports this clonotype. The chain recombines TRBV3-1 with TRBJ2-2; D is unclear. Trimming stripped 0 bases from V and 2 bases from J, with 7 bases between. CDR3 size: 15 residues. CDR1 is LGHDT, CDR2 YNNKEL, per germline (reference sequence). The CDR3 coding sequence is TGTGCCAGCAGCCAAGATAAACTTAACACCGGGGAGCTGTTTTTT. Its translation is CASSQDKLNTGELFF. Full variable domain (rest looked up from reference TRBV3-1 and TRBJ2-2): DTAVSQTPKYLVTQMGNDKSIKCEQNLGHDTMYWYKQDSKKFLKIMFSYNNKELIINETVPNRFSPKSPDKAHLNLHINSLELGDSAVYFCASSQDKLNTGELFFGEGSRLTVL.

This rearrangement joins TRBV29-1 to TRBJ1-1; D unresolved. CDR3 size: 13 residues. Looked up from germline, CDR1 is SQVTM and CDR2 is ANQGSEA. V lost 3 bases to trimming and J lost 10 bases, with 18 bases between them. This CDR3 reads CSVELATLGAAFF. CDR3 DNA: TGCAGCGTTGAGCTGGCAACTCTCGGAGCAGCTTTCTTT.